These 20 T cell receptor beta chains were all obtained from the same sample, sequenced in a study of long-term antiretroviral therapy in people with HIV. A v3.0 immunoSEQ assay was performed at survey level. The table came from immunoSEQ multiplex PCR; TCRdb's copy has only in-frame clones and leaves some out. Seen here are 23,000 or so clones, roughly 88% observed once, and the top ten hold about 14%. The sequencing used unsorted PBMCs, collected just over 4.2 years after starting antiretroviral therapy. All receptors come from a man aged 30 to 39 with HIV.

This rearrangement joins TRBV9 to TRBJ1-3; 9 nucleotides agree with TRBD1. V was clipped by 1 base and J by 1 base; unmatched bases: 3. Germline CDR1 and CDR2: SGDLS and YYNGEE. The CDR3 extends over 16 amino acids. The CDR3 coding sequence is TGTGCCAGCAGCGTAACAGGGGGCAGGTCTGGAAACACCATATATTTT. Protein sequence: CASSVTGGRSGNTIYF.

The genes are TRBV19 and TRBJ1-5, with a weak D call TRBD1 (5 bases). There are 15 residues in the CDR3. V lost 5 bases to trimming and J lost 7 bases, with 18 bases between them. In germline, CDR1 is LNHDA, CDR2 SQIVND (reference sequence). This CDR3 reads CASSGGDLRRQPQHF. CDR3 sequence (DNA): TGTGCCAGTAGTGGCGGGGACCTCCGACGGCAGCCCCAGCATTTT.

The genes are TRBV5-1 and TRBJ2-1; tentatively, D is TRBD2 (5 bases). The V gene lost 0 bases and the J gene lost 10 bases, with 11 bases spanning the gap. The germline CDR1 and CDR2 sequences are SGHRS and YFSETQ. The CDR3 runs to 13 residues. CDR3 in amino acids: CASSLVARWEQFF. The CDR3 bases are TGCGCCAGCAGCTTGGTAGCGCGGTGGGAGCAGTTCTTC. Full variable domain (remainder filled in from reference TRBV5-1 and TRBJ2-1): KAGVTQTPRYLIKTRGQQVTLSCSPISGHRSVSWYQQTPGQGLQFLFEYFSETQRNKGNFPGRFSGRQFSNSRSEMNVSTLELGDSALYLCASSLVARWEQFFGPGTRLTVL.

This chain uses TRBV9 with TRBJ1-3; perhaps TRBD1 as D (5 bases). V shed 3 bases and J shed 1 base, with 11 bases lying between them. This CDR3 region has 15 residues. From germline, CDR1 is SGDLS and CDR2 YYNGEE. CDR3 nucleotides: TGTGCCAGCAGCGCATCAGGGACTTCTGGAAACACCATATATTTT. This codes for CASSASGTSGNTIYF.

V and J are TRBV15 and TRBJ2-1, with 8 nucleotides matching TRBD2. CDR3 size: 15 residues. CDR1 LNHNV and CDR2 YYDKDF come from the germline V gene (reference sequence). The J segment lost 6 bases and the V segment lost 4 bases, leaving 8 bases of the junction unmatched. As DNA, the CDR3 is TGTGCCACCAGCAACTCGGGGGGGGGCCTCAATGAGCAGTTCTTC. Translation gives CATSNSGGGLNEQFF. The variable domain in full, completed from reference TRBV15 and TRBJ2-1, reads DAMVIQNPRYQVTQFGKPVTLSCSQTLNHNVMYWYQQKSSQAPKLLFHYYDKDFNNEADTPDNFQSRRPNTSFCFLDIRSPGLGDTAMYLCATSNSGGGLNEQFFGPGTRLTVL.

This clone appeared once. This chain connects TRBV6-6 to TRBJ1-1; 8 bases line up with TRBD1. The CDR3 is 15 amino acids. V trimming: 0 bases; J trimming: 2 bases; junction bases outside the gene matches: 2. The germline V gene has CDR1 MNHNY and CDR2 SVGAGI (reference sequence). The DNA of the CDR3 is TGTGCCAGCAGTTACTCGGACAGGGAAAACACTGAAGCTTTCTTT. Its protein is CASSYSDRENTEAFF.

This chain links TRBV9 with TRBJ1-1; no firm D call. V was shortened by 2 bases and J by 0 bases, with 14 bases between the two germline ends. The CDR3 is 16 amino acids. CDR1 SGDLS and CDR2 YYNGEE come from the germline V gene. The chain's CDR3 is CASSVMPPGMNTEAFF. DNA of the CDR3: TGTGCCAGCAGCGTGATGCCCCCGGGGATGAACACTGAAGCTTTCTTT.

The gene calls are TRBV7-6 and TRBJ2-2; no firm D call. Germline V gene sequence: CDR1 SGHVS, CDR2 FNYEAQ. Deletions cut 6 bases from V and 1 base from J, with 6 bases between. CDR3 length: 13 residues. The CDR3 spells CASREQNTGELFF. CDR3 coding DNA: TGTGCCAGCAGGGAGCAGAACACCGGGGAGCTGTTTTTT.

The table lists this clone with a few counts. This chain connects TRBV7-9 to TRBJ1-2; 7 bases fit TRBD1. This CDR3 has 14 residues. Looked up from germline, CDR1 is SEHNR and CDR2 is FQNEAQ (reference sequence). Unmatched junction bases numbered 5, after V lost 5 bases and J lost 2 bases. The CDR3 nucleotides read TGTGCCAGCAGCCTGGACAGGCCGAACTATGGCTACACCTTC. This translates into CASSLDRPNYGYTF.

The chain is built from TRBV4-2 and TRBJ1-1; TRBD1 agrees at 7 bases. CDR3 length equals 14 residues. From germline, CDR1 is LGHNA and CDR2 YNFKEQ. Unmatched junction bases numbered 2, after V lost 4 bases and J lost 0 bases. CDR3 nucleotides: TGTGCCAGCAGCCCGGGACAGCTGAACACTGAAGCTTTCTTT. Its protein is CASSPGQLNTEAFF.

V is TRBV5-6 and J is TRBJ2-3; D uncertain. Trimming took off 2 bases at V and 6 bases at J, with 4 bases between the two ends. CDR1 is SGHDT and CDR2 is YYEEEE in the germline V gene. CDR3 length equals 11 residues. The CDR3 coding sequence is TGTGCCAGCAGCTTATCGGATACGCAGTATTTT. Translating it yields CASSLSDTQYF.

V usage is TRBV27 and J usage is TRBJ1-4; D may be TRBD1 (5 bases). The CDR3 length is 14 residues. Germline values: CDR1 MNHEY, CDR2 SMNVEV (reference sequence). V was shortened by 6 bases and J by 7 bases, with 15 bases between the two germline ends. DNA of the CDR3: TGTGCCAGCAGCCTCGGGACTACCGGTGAAAAACTGTTTTTT. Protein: CASSLGTTGEKLFF.

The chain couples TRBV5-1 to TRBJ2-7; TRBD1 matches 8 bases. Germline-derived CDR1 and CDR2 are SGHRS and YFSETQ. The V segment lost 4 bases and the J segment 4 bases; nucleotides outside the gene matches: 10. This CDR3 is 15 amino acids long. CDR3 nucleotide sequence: TGCGCCAGCAGCACCCGTGGACAGGGCTGGTACGAGCAGTACTTC. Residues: CASSTRGQGWYEQYF.

The CDR3: CATSSRPGGQNEQYF. The DNA for the CDR3 is TGTGCCACCAGCAGCAGACCAGGGGGCCAGAACGAGCAGTACTTC. This chain connects TRBV15 to TRBJ2-7, with 8 bases matching TRBD1. After removal of 3 bases from V and 5 bases from J, the junction contained 9 bases not matched to a gene. The CDR3 has 15 amino acids. Germline lookup yields CDR1 LNHNV and CDR2 YYDKDF (reference sequence).

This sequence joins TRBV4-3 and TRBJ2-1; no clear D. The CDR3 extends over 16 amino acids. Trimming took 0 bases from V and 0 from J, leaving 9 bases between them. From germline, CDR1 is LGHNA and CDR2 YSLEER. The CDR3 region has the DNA TGCGCCAGCAGCCAAGATAGCCCAGGCTCCTACAATGAGCAGTTCTTC. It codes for CASSQDSPGSYNEQFF.

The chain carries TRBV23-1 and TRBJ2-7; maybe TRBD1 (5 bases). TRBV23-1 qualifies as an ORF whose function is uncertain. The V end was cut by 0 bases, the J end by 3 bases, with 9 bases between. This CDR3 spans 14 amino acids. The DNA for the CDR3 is TGCGCCAGCAGTCAATCGGACATCCGCTACGAGCAGTACTTC. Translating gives CASSQSDIRYEQYF.

The CDR3 DNA follows: TGCAGCGTTGAAGTTATGGGAAACACTGAAGCTTTCTTT. Its translation: CSVEVMGNTEAFF. The chain is built from TRBV29-1 and TRBJ1-1; D unclear. The CDR3 is 13 amino acids. Looked up from germline, CDR1 is SQVTM and CDR2 is ANQGSEA. The germline V and J ends were trimmed by 1 base and 2 bases, with 8 bases remaining between them. The full variable domain, rest sourced from reference TRBV29-1 and TRBJ1-1, is SAVISQKPSRDICQRGTSLTIQCQVDSQVTMMFWYRQQPGQSLTLIATANQGSEATYESGFVIDKFPISRPNLTFSTLTVSNMSPEDSSIYLCSVEVMGNTEAFFGQGTRLTVV.

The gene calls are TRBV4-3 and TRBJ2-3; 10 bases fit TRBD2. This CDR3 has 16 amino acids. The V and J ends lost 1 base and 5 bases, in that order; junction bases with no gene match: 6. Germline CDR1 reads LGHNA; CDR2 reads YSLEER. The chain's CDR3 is CASSQVLAGEGDTQYF. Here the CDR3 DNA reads TGCGCCAGCAGCCAAGTCCTAGCGGGAGAAGGAGATACGCAGTATTTT.

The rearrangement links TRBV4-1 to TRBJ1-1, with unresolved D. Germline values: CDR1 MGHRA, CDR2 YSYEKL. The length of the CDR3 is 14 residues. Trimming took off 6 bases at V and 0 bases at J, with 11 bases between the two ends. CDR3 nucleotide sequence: TGCGCCAGCAGGGGGAGGACCATGAACACTGAAGCTTTCTTT. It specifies CASRGRTMNTEAFF.

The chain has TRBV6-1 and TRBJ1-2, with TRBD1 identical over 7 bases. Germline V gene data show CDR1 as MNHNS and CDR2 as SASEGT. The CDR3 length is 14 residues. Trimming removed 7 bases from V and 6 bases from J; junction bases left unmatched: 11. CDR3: CASTEGGRGDGYTF. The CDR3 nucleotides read TGTGCCAGCACCGAAGGTGGCAGGGGGGATGGCTACACCTTC.